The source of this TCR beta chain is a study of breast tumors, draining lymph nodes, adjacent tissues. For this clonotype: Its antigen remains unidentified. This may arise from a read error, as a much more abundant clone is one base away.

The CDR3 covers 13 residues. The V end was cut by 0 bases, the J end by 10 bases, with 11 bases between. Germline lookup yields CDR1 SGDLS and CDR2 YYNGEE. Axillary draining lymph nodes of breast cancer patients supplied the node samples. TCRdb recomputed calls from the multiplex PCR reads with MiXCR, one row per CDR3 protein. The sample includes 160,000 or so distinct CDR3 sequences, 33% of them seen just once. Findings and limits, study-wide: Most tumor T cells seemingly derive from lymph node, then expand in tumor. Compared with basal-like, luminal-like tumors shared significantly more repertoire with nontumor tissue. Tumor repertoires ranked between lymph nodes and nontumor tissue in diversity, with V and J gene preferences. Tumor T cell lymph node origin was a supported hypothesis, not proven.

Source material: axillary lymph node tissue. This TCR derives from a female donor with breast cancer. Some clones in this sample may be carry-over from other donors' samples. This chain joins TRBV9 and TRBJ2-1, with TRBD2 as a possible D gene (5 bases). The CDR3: CASSVVTSGEQFF. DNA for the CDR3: TGTGCCAGCAGCGTAGTCACCTCGGGGGAGCAGTTCTTC. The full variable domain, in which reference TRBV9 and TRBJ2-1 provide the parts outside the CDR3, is DSGVTQTPKHLITATGQRVTLRCSPRSGDLSVYWYQQSLDQGLQFLIQYYNGEERAKGNILERFSAQQFPDLHSELNLSSLELGDSALYFCASSVVTSGEQFFGPGTRLTVL.